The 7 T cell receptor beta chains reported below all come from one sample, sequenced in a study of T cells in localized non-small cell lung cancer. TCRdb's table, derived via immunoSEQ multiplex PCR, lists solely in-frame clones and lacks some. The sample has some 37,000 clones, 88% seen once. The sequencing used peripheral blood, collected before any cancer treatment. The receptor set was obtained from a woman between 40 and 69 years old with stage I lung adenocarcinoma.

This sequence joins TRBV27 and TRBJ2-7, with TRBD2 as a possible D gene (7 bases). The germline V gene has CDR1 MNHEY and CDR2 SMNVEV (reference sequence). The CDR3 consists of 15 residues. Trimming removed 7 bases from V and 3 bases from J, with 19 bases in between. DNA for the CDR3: TGTGCCAGCAAAGACATGGGGGAGGGACACTACGAGCAGTACTTC. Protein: CASKDMGEGHYEQYF.

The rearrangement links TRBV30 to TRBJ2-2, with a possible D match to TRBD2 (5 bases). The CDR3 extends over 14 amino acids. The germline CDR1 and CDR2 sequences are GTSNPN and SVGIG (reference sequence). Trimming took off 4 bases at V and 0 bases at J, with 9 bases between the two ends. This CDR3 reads CAWKSGSNTGELFF. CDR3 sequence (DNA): TGTGCCTGGAAGAGCGGCTCGAACACCGGGGAGCTGTTTTTT.

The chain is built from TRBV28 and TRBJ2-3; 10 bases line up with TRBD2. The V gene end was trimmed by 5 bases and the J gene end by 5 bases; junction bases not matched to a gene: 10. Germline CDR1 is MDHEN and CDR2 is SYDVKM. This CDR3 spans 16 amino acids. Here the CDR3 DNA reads TGTGCCAGCAGTCCCACTCTAGCGGGAGCACGAGATACGCAGTATTTT. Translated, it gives CASSPTLAGARDTQYF.

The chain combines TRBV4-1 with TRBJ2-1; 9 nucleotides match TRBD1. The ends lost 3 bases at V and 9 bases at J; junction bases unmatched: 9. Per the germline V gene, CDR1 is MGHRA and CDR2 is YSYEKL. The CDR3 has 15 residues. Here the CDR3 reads CASSQAYRGRSEQFF. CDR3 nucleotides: TGCGCCAGCAGCCAGGCTTACAGGGGGCGCAGTGAGCAGTTCTTC.

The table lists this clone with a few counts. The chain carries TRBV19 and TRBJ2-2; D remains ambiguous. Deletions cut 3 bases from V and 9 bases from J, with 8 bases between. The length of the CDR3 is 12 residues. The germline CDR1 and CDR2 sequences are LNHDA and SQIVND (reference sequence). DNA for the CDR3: TGTGCCAGTAGTATCGTAGGGCGGGAGCTGTTTTTT. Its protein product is CASSIVGRELFF.

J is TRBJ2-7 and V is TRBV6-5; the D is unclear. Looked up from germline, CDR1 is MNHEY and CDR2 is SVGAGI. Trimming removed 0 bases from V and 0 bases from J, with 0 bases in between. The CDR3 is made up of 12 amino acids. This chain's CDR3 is CASSYSSYEQYF. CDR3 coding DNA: TGTGCCAGCAGTTACTCCTCCTACGAGCAGTACTTC.

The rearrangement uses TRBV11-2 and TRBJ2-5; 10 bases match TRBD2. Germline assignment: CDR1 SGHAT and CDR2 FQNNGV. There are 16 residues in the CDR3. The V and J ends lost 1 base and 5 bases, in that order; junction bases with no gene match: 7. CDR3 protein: CASSLGVAGGMETQYF. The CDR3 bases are TGTGCCAGCAGCTTAGGGGTAGCGGGAGGTATGGAGACCCAGTACTTC.